This T cell receptor (beta chain) was profiled in a study of cytomegalovirus exposure and HLA in healthy donors. Study background: T cells numbering about 179 million yielded approximately 120 million unique TCR beta sequences in an earlier analysis.

Only a few counts were recorded for this clone. Its antigen is currently unknown. The length of the CDR3 is 16 residues. With 2 bases clipped from V and 6 bases from J, the junction kept 7 bases outside the gene matches. Germline values: CDR1 MNHEY, CDR2 SMNVEV (reference sequence). Primers included in the PCR were 60 Vbeta and 13 Jbeta primers. Repertoires were generated with immunoSEQ multiplex PCR, while TCRdb's copy carries only in-frame clones and drops some. The sample has under 130,000 clones; 74% are singletons. The study's findings and limits: TCR association rates varied by HLA locus in a later analysis, with DRB1 highest and HLA-C lowest. V- and J-gene trimming of TCR beta was linked (in a later analysis) to a missense DCLRE1C variant.

This sequence originates from a man in his fifties or sixties in good health and CMV-seropositive. V is TRBV27 and J is TRBJ2-1; 10 bases match TRBD2. The material sequenced was PBMCs. The CDR3 spells CASSLNLAGGINEQFF. CDR3 nucleotide sequence: TGTGCCAGCAGTTTAAATTTAGCGGGAGGTATCAATGAGCAGTTCTTC.